These T cell receptor beta chains were read from a single sample in a study of long-term antiretroviral therapy in people with HIV. Sequenced by immunoSEQ multiplex PCR; TCRdb stores in-frame clones only, minus some. Found here are 15,000 to 20,000 clones, about 80% of them singletons; the top ten hold 13% to 15%. The sample consisted of unsorted PBMCs, taken 0.5 years before starting antiretroviral therapy. These TCRs come from a woman in her 50s with HIV. CDR3s include the opening cysteine and the closing phenylalanine or tryptophan. D genes are given only for firm matches.

cdr3_nt: TGTGCCAGTAGATCGGGGGGGAACACCGGGGAGCTGTTTTTT
cdr3_aa: CASRSGGNTGELFF
d_call: TRBD2
j_call: TRBJ2-2
v_call: TRBV19

cdr3_nt: TGTGCCTGGAGTGGGTCCTACGAGACCCAGTACTTC
cdr3_aa: CAWSGSYETQYF
d_call: NA
j_call: TRBJ2-5
v_call: TRBV30

cdr3_nt: TGTGCCAGCAGCCATTCCGGGACTGACACAGATACGCAGTATTTT
cdr3_aa: CASSHSGTDTDTQYF
d_call: NA
j_call: TRBJ2-3
v_call: TRBV5-6

cdr3_nt: TGTGCCAGCAGCTTAGTCGAAAGCGCAGGGCCGGGCTACACCTTC
cdr3_aa: CASSLVESAGPGYTF
d_call: NA
j_call: TRBJ1-2
v_call: TRBV7-9

cdr3_nt: TGTGCCAGCAGCCGCGGACAGGGGTATGAAGCTTTCTTT
cdr3_aa: CASSRGQGYEAFF
d_call: TRBD1
j_call: TRBJ1-1
v_call: TRBV7-7

cdr3_nt: TGTGCCAGCACCGGGACAGCGAACACCGGGGAGCTGTTTTTT
cdr3_aa: CASTGTANTGELFF
d_call: TRBD1
j_call: TRBJ2-2
v_call: TRBV9

cdr3_nt: TGTGCCGAGGGGGCCACACTCTCTGGGGCCAACGTCCTGACTTTC
cdr3_aa: CAEGATLSGANVLTF
d_call: TRBD1
j_call: TRBJ2-6
v_call: TRBV6-1

cdr3_nt: TGTGCCAGCAGTTTATCGGTTAACACTGAAGCTTTCTTT
cdr3_aa: CASSLSVNTEAFF
d_call: NA
j_call: TRBJ1-1
v_call: TRBV27

cdr3_nt: TGTGCCAGCAGCCGGACAGGGTCGGAAGCTTTCTTT
cdr3_aa: CASSRTGSEAFF
d_call: TRBD1
j_call: TRBJ1-1
v_call: TRBV7-8

cdr3_nt: TGTGCCAGCAGCTTAGAACCTAGGGAGCTGTTTTTT
cdr3_aa: CASSLEPRELFF
d_call: NA
j_call: TRBJ2-2
v_call: TRBV11-2

cdr3_nt: TGCGCCAGCAGCTTGGGGCCAGGCTCTGGAAACACCATATATTTT
cdr3_aa: CASSLGPGSGNTIYF
d_call: NA
j_call: TRBJ1-3
v_call: TRBV5-1

cdr3_nt: TGTGCCAGCAGTGAACCCACCGGAACTACGGGAGGGACCCAGTACTTC
cdr3_aa: CASSEPTGTTGGTQYF
d_call: TRBD2
j_call: TRBJ2-5
v_call: TRBV6-1